This paragraph covers one TCR beta chain sequence. The CDR3 loop spans 16 amino acids. Germline-derived CDR1 and CDR2 are KGHSH and LQKENI. V lost 3 bases and J 4 bases, leaving 18 bases between the germline ends. This record belongs to a study of blood T cell repertoires in COVID-19. Study details: Sources were T cells, B-cell-depleted T cells, or PBMCs; the material itself was cDNA or gDNA.

Allocation to cohorts depended on clinical history reported by the participants. In the source study's methods: It was from reference gene primer amplification that nucleated cell counts were estimated. Using immunoSEQ multiplex PCR, the repertoire was profiled, and TCRdb retains in-frame clones only, with some absent. V, J and clone size are those of that table, while D and trimming were read from the DNA. The table shows 250,000 to 350,000 clones, with 75% to 95% occurring only once. This clonotype originated in a woman aged 30 to 39 who had recovered from COVID-19. The rearrangement uses TRBV18 and TRBJ2-5; D might be TRBD1 (7 bases). Specimen: PBMCs or T cells enriched from blood (not recorded which). The CDR3 bases are TGTGCCAGCTCACCCCTCAACAGGGGAGGAGGAGAGACCCAGTACTTC. This sequence encodes CASSPLNRGGGETQYF. The full variable domain, completed using reference TRBV18 and TRBJ2-5, is NAGVMQNPRHLVRRRGQEARLRCSPMKGHSHVYWYRQLPEEGLKFMVYLQKENIIDESGMPKERFSAEFPKEGPSILRIQQVVRGDSAAYFCASSPLNRGGGETQYFGPGTRLLVL.